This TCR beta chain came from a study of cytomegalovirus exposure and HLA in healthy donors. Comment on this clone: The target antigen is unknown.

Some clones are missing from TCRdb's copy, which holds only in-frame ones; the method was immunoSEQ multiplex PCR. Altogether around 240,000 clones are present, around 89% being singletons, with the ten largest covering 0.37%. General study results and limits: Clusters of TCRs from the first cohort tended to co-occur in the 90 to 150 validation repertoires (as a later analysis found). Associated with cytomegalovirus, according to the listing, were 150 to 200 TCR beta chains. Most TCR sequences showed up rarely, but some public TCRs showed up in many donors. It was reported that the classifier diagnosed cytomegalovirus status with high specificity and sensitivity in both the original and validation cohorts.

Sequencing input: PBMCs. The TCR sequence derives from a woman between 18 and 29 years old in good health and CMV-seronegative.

The DNA for the CDR3 is TGTGCCAGCAGTTTATTAGCGGGGGCCGTCTACAATGAGCAGTTCTTC. Protein: CASSLLAGAVYNEQFF. The genes are TRBV27 and TRBJ2-1; 9 nucleotides match TRBD2. CDR1 MNHEY and CDR2 SMNVEV come from the germline V gene (reference sequence). The CDR3 sequence is 16 residues long. V was pared by 1 base and J by 3 bases, with 4 bases of the junction left unmatched.